These 19 T cell receptor beta chains share one sample of origin, sequenced in a study of T cells after posttransplantation cyclophosphamide. Profiled with immunoSEQ multiplex PCR; TCRdb holds only in-frame clones, not every one. Captured here are some 40,000 clones, none seen once; the top ten comprise approximately 5.9%. The sample consisted of PBMCs. The receptors stem from a man aged 25-40 years in good health and a related stem cell transplant donor.

The chain's CDR3 is CASGRQGPPDTQYF. CDR3 DNA sequence: TGTGCCAGCGGGAGACAGGGCCCCCCAGATACGCAGTATTTT. This chain connects TRBV11-2 to TRBJ2-3; TRBD1 matches at 7 bases. CDR1 is SGHAT, CDR2 FQNNGV, per germline. The CDR3 sequence is 14 residues long. The ends lost 8 bases at V and 4 bases at J; junction bases unmatched: 9. The full variable domain, its missing parts supplied by reference TRBV11-2 and TRBJ2-3, is EAGVAQSPRYKIIEKRQSVAFWCNPISGHATLYWYQQILGQGPKLLIQFQNNGVVDDSQLPKDRFSAERLKGVDSTLKIQPAKLEDSAVYLCASGRQGPPDTQYFGPGTRLTVL.

This clone occurred many times. CDR3 DNA: TGTGCCAGCAGTGCGGACAGGGCGGGAGCTGTTGGCACAGATACGCAGTATTTT. This codes for CASSADRAGAVGTDTQYF. The chain has TRBV6-1 and TRBJ2-3, with a possible D match to TRBD1 (8 bases). From germline, CDR1 is MNHNS and CDR2 SASEGT. V lost 4 bases to trimming and J lost 1 base, with 21 bases between them. This CDR3 spans 18 amino acids.

There are many counts of this clone. J is TRBJ2-2 and V is TRBV10-3; a weak D match, TRBD2 (5 bases). The CDR3 covers 15 residues. Germline lookup yields CDR1 ENHRY and CDR2 SYGVKD. Trimming stripped 3 bases from V and 5 bases from J, with 13 bases between. CDR3 protein: CAISEGLALTGELFF. The CDR3, as DNA: TGTGCCATCAGTGAAGGTCTAGCTTTGACCGGGGAGCTGTTTTTT.

Only a few counts were recorded for this clone. J is TRBJ1-6 and V is TRBV29-1, with D tentatively TRBD1 (5 bases). The CDR3 contains 13 residues. Trimming removed 4 bases at V and 7 bases at J, with 11 bases between. The germline V gene has CDR1 SQVTM and CDR2 ANQGSEA. CDR3 nucleotide sequence: TGCAGCGTTGCGACAGAAAAAAATTCACCCCTCCACTTT. The encoded protein is CSVATEKNSPLHF.

This clone showed up many times. The chain combines TRBV5-4 with TRBJ2-1; no clear D. The CDR3 is 15 residues long. Germline CDR1 SGHNT, CDR2 YYREEE (reference sequence). V was shortened by 0 bases and J by 2 bases, with 9 bases between the two germline ends. CDR3: CASSLEGRAYNEQFF. As DNA, the CDR3 is TGTGCCAGCAGCTTGGAGGGCAGAGCCTACAATGAGCAGTTCTTC.

This clone was seen at least ten times. This chain connects TRBV4-2 to TRBJ1-1; TRBD1 agrees at 8 bases. J gave up 5 bases and V 4 bases, and 9 bases lay outside the gene matches. The CDR3 contains 15 residues. Germline CDR1 LGHNA, CDR2 YNFKEQ. CDR3 loop: CASSPTTGEDTEAFF. The CDR3 bases are TGTGCCAGCAGCCCAACGACAGGGGAGGATACTGAAGCTTTCTTT.

This clone occurred many times. The chain uses TRBV5-3 and TRBJ2-7, with TRBD1 matching over 10 bases. TRBV5-3 is filed as an ORF, its function uncertain. Trimming at V came to 4 bases and at J to 4 bases, leaving 5 bases not matched to a gene. This CDR3 has 14 amino acids. CDR3: CARSTRDRGYEQYF. The CDR3 DNA reads as TGTGCCAGAAGCACGAGGGACAGGGGTTACGAGCAGTACTTC.

This clone was observed a few times. The chain recombines TRBV2 with TRBJ2-5; 12 bases agree with TRBD2. The germline V gene has CDR1 SNHLY and CDR2 FYNNEI. This CDR3 contains 15 residues. V was clipped by 8 bases and J by 1 base; unmatched bases: 5. The CDR3: CASVGLAGLQETQYF. The CDR3 DNA reads as TGTGCCAGCGTGGGACTAGCGGGCCTCCAAGAGACCCAGTACTTC.

This clone showed up many times. The V call is TRBV5-1, the J call TRBJ2-5; D gene ambiguous. Germline V gives CDR1 SGHRS, CDR2 YFSETQ. CDR3 length equals 13 residues. V shed 5 bases and J shed 0 bases, with 8 bases lying between them. CDR3 nucleotide sequence: TGCGCCAGCAGTCCAAGGTACCAAGAGACCCAGTACTTC. Translated, it gives CASSPRYQETQYF.

This clone was seen repeatedly, ten times or more. This rearrangement joins TRBV2 to TRBJ1-1, with unresolved D. The V and J ends lost 6 bases and 2 bases respectively, with 10 bases between them. Germline loops: CDR1 SNHLY, CDR2 FYNNEI. This CDR3 is 13 amino acids long. CDR3 loop: CASRPTLNTEAFF. The CDR3 nucleotides are TGTGCCAGCAGGCCGACTCTAAACACTGAAGCTTTCTTT.

Many counts were recorded for this clone. This chain connects TRBV6-5 to TRBJ1-1, with D possibly TRBD1 on 5 matching bases. Between the trimmed V and J ends, which lost 5 bases and 4 bases, there was a span of 11 bases. The V gene's germline CDR1 is MNHEY and CDR2 SVGAGI. The CDR3 spans 13 residues. The CDR3 sequence is CASSRGMGTEAFF. The CDR3 DNA reads as TGTGCCAGCAGTCGGGGGATGGGCACTGAAGCTTTCTTT.

The sample holds many counts of this clone. V is TRBV19 and J is TRBJ2-7, with D maybe TRBD1 (6 bases). This CDR3 is 12 amino acids long. V was shortened by 7 bases and J by 5 bases, with 12 bases between the two germline ends. The germline V gene has CDR1 LNHDA and CDR2 SQIVND (reference sequence). CDR3 coding DNA: TGTGCCAGTAATCAGGGGTCGGACGAGCAGTACTTC. Protein: CASNQGSDEQYF.

The sample holds many counts of this clone. V usage is TRBV7-2 and J usage is TRBJ1-6, with TRBD1 matching over 8 bases. Germline CDR1 SGHTA, CDR2 FQGNSA. V lost 2 bases and J lost 10; bases outside the gene matches: 7. This CDR3 spans 15 amino acids. The CDR3, as DNA: TGTGCCAGCAGCTTATCGACAGGGGCCGGGTCACCCCTCCACTTT. Translating gives CASSLSTGAGSPLHF.

The table lists this clone with many counts. The chain uses TRBV9 and TRBJ2-2, with a possible D match to TRBD2 (5 bases). Germline V gene data show CDR1 as SGDLS and CDR2 as YYNGEE. The CDR3 loop spans 14 amino acids. V lost 4 bases and J 6 bases, leaving 13 bases between the germline ends. The CDR3 DNA is TGTGCCAGCAGCCCCGACGGGGTGGCCGGGGAGCTGTTTTTT. It encodes CASSPDGVAGELFF.

This clone occurred many times. The rearrangement uses TRBV5-6 and TRBJ1-4; TRBD1 matches at 7 bases. The length of the CDR3 is 16 residues. Germline assignment: CDR1 SGHDT and CDR2 YYEEEE. After removal of 2 bases from V and 7 bases from J, the junction contained 11 bases not matched to a gene. CDR3 in DNA: TGTGCCAGCAGCTTTACCCAAGGGGGCGCGCGTGAAAAACTGTTTTTT. This codes for CASSFTQGGAREKLFF.

The rearrangement uses TRBV25-1 and TRBJ2-5; 9 bases are a match to TRBD1. The germline V gene has CDR1 MGHDK and CDR2 SYGVNS. The CDR3 is 14 residues long. J gave up 4 bases and V 3 bases, and 3 bases lay outside the gene matches. The CDR3 sequence: CASSDWGQGETQYF. In DNA form, the CDR3 reads TGTGCCAGCAGTGATTGGGGACAGGGAGAGACCCAGTACTTC.

This clone was counted ten times or more. The rearrangement joins TRBV29-1 to TRBJ1-4; possible D gene TRBD1, 5 bases. The CDR3 has 13 amino acids. The germline V gene encodes CDR1 SQVTM and CDR2 ANQGSEA. Trimming shortened V by 6 bases and J by 8 bases, and 16 bases separated the two germline ends. CDR3 in DNA: TGCAGCGTCGGGACTTTCGCTCGGGAAAAACTGTTTTTT. Amino acids: CSVGTFAREKLFF. Full variable domain (remainder filled in from reference TRBV29-1 and TRBJ1-4): SAVISQKPSRDICQRGTSLTIQCQVDSQVTMMFWYRQQPGQSLTLIATANQGSEATYESGFVIDKFPISRPNLTFSTLTVSNMSPEDSSIYLCSVGTFAREKLFFGSGTQLSVL.

This clone occurred many times. This sequence joins TRBV5-4 and TRBJ2-1; 11 positions agree with TRBD2. The CDR3 extends over 14 amino acids. Germline V lookup: CDR1 SGHNT, CDR2 YYREEE (reference sequence). V lost 4 bases and J lost 5; bases outside the gene matches: 2. DNA for the CDR3: TGTGCCAGCAGCCTGGGACTAGCGGACAATGAGCAGTTCTTC. Amino acid sequence: CASSLGLADNEQFF.

At least ten counts were recorded for this clone. The chain employs TRBV7-2 and TRBJ2-7; 9 nucleotides align to TRBD2. The junction had 6 bases not matched to a gene; V was cut back by 5 bases and J by 1 base. This CDR3 is built from 15 residues. Germline V gives CDR1 SGHTA, CDR2 FQGNSA. CDR3 loop: CASSRLAGESYEQYF. The CDR3 DNA reads TGTGCCAGCAGCCGGTTAGCGGGGGAGTCCTACGAGCAGTACTTC.